This T cell receptor beta chain was profiled in a study of response to subunit inactivated influenza vaccine. Overall study results and limits: Few new T cells, the authors suggested, are recruited by each seasonal influenza vaccination.

TCRdb itself ran the RT-PCR reads through MiXCR, one entry per CDR3 protein. Of some 800,000 distinct CDR3 sequences detected, 21% appear once; the ten largest clones hold roughly a tenth. This clonotype turned up a few times. Its antigen is still unknown. The germline gives CDR1 MNHEY, CDR2 SVGAGI. This CDR3 has 13 residues. J gave up 11 bases and V 4 bases, and 8 bases lay outside the gene matches. The sequence was obtained from a man between 50 and 59 years old who received an inactivated influenza vaccine. The sample consisted of PBMCs from blood, taken 4 to 6 days after vaccination. The chain couples TRBV6-5 to TRBJ1-1, with 9 bases aligning to TRBD1. The CDR3 DNA sequence: TGTGCCAGCAGTTCCGGACAGGGGCGTCGCGCTTTCTTT. Translated: CASSSGQGRRAFF.